The 24 T cell receptor beta chains below all came from one sample that was sequenced in a study of cytomegalovirus exposure and HLA in healthy donors. With 60 Vbeta and 13 Jbeta primers, the PCR was carried out. Clones were sequenced by immunoSEQ multiplex PCR, and TCRdb holds only the in-frame ones, with some missing. The sample lists roughly 230,000 clones; 70% to 90% were seen once. The sample was PBMCs. Every receptor here comes from a girl aged 2 to 9 in good health and CMV-seronegative.

In its sample, this clone was seen once. The chain is built from TRBV5-6 and TRBJ1-2; D gene ambiguous. Germline V lookup: CDR1 SGHDT, CDR2 YYEEEE. This CDR3 region has 12 residues. Trimming took off 7 bases at V and 0 bases at J, with 7 bases between the two ends. This CDR3 is CASSGTNYGYTF. In DNA form, the CDR3 reads TGTGCCAGCTCCGGGACTAACTATGGCTACACCTTC. The full variable domain, completed using reference TRBV5-6 and TRBJ1-2, is DAGVTQSPTHLIKTRGQQVTLRCSPKSGHDTVSWYQQALGQGPQFIFQYYEEEERQRGNFPDRFSGHQFPNYSSELNVNALLLGDSALYLCASSGTNYGYTFGSGTRLTVV.

The chain carries TRBV5-1 and TRBJ2-3, with a tentative D call TRBD1 (6 bases). The germline V gene has CDR1 SGHRS and CDR2 YFSETQ. The CDR3 extends over 15 amino acids. Trimming stripped 0 bases from V and 6 bases from J, with 14 bases between. CDR3: CASSLATGQGDTQYF. CDR3 bases: TGCGCCAGCAGCTTGGCAACAGGGCAGGGGGATACGCAGTATTTT.

This sequence joins TRBV29-1 and TRBJ2-7; weak D call: TRBD1 (5 bases). This CDR3 contains 15 residues. Between the trimmed V and J ends, which lost 0 bases and 3 bases, there was a span of 15 bases. Germline assignment: CDR1 SQVTM and CDR2 ANQGSEA. The CDR3 is CSVEEIGQGDYEQYF. As DNA, the CDR3 is TGCAGCGTTGAAGAAATAGGACAAGGGGACTACGAGCAGTACTTC.

The chain employs TRBV10-3 and TRBJ2-7; 9 nucleotides line up with TRBD2. Per the germline V gene, CDR1 is ENHRY and CDR2 is SYGVKD. Trimming cost V 2 bases and J 4 bases; bases outside gene matches: 12. The CDR3 has 17 residues. CDR3 in amino acids: CAISERTGREGLYEQYF. CDR3 coding DNA: TGTGCCATCAGTGAGAGGACGGGGCGGGAGGGCCTATACGAGCAGTACTTC.

The chain carries TRBV2 and TRBJ1-3, with a tentative D call TRBD1 (6 bases). From germline, CDR1 is SNHLY and CDR2 FYNNEI. The length of the CDR3 is 16 residues. Trimming stripped 2 bases from V and 2 bases from J, with 13 bases between. This chain's CDR3 is CASSEQYEGAGNTIYF. In nucleotides, the CDR3 is TGTGCCAGCAGTGAACAGTACGAGGGGGCTGGAAACACCATATATTTT.

The genes are TRBV11-2 and TRBJ2-5, with 9 nucleotides matching TRBD1. CDR1 and CDR2 from the germline V gene are SGHAT and FQNNGV. This CDR3 comprises 14 residues. Trimming cost V 4 bases and J 5 bases; bases outside gene matches: 5. The DNA for the CDR3 is TGTGCCAGCAGCTCGGACAGGGGCCGGGAGACCCAGTACTTC. Translation: CASSSDRGRETQYF.

DNA of the CDR3: TGTGCCAGTAGTATCGGGACAGGGCTCTCACCCCTCCACTTT. This gives the protein CASSIGTGLSPLHF. The chain links TRBV19 to TRBJ1-6, with 9 nucleotides matching TRBD1. The V segment lost 3 bases and the J segment 10 bases; nucleotides outside the gene matches: 4. The CDR3 sequence is 14 residues long. Germline CDR1 LNHDA, CDR2 SQIVND (reference sequence).

This clone appeared a single time. The chain is built from TRBV7-6 and TRBJ2-2, with 7 bases identical to TRBD2. The CDR3 length is 17 residues. Germline assignment: CDR1 SGHVS and CDR2 FNYEAQ. With V trimmed by 4 bases and J by 1 base, 9 bases remained unmatched. The CDR3 loop is CASSSKLAGGNTGELFF. The CDR3 DNA sequence: TGTGCCAGCAGCTCAAAATTAGCGGGCGGGAACACCGGGGAGCTGTTTTTT.

V usage is TRBV5-6 and J usage is TRBJ2-7; TRBD2 matches 13 bases. CDR1 is SGHDT and CDR2 is YYEEEE in the germline V gene. V lost 4 bases to trimming and J lost 0 bases; unmatched junction nucleotides: 4. This CDR3 spans 16 amino acids. In nucleotides, the CDR3 is TGTGCCAGCAGCGGGCGACTAGCGGGAGGCTCCTACGAGCAGTACTTC. This translates into CASSGRLAGGSYEQYF.

V is TRBV10-1 and J is TRBJ1-6, with 7 bases matching TRBD1. V lost 2 bases and J lost 7; bases outside the gene matches: 2. CDR3 length equals 14 residues. The V gene's germline CDR1 is WNHNN and CDR2 SYGVQD (reference sequence). The chain's CDR3 is CASSELRGNSPLHF. The CDR3 region has the DNA TGCGCCAGCAGTGAGCTCAGGGGGAATTCACCCCTCCACTTT.

The chain combines TRBV27 with TRBJ2-1; maybe TRBD2 (6 bases). CDR3 length equals 17 residues. Germline CDR1 and CDR2: MNHEY and SMNVEV (reference sequence). V was clipped by 3 bases and J by 4 bases, with 19 bases between them. The CDR3 reads CASSFRISSSGYNEQFF. DNA of the CDR3: TGTGCCAGCAGTTTTAGGATCTCGAGTAGCGGATACAATGAGCAGTTCTTC.

The CDR3 region has the DNA TGTGCCTGGAACCGCGGGGGGCCCACCAGCACAGATACGCAGTATTTT. Protein sequence: CAWNRGGPTSTDTQYF. The genes are TRBV30 and TRBJ2-3; 8 bases map to TRBD2. There are 16 residues in the CDR3. The V gene end was trimmed by 4 bases and the J gene end by 0 bases; junction bases not matched to a gene: 9. Looked up from germline, CDR1 is GTSNPN and CDR2 is SVGIG (reference sequence).

This chain joins TRBV18 and TRBJ2-7; 14 bases fit TRBD2. CDR1 KGHSH and CDR2 LQKENI come from the germline V gene. The junction had 4 bases not matched to a gene; V was cut back by 6 bases and J by 3 bases. The CDR3 sequence is 15 residues long. The CDR3 sequence is CASSPGLAGGYEQYF. DNA of the CDR3: TGTGCCAGCTCCCCCGGACTAGCGGGGGGCTACGAGCAGTACTTC.

The chain is built from TRBV25-1 and TRBJ1-1, with D perhaps TRBD1 (6 bases). CDR1 MGHDK and CDR2 SYGVNS come from the germline V gene. The ends were cut back, 5 bases at V and 2 bases at J, with 15 bases in the middle. The CDR3 runs to 15 residues. Here the CDR3 DNA reads TGTGCCAGCAGTCGGCTTCCACAGGGAAACACTGAAGCTTTCTTT. It yields the protein CASSRLPQGNTEAFF. The variable domain in full, with the rest retrieved from reference TRBV25-1 and TRBJ1-1, is EADIYQTPRYLVIGTGKKITLECSQTMGHDKMYWYQQDPGMELHLIHYSYGVNSTEKGDLSSESTVSRIRTEHFPLTLESARPSHTSQYLCASSRLPQGNTEAFFGQGTRLTVV.

The chain uses TRBV19 and TRBJ2-5; D perhaps matches TRBD2 (6 bases). The CDR3 spans 15 residues. Germline assignment: CDR1 LNHDA and CDR2 SQIVND (reference sequence). Trimming pared 1 base from V and 5 bases from J, leaving 14 bases between. The CDR3 nucleotides are TGTGCCAGTAGTATAGCGCGGCTCGCGGGGGAGACCCAGTACTTC. It encodes CASSIARLAGETQYF.

The chain is built from TRBV19 and TRBJ2-1; D unclear. The CDR3 contains 15 residues. The V end was cut by 3 bases, the J end by 1 base, with 10 bases between. The V gene's germline CDR1 is LNHDA and CDR2 SQIVND (reference sequence). The CDR3 is CASSISTPSYNEQFF. CDR3 nucleotides: TGTGCCAGTAGTATTAGTACTCCTTCCTACAATGAGCAGTTCTTC.

J is TRBJ1-2 and V is TRBV5-1, with a possible D match to TRBD1 (5 bases). V lost 4 bases, J lost 4 bases, and 11 bases lay in between. This CDR3 region has 13 residues. CDR1 is SGHRS and CDR2 is YFSETQ in the germline V gene. DNA of the CDR3: TGCGCCAGCAGCCTCCGACAGAGCTATGGCTACACCTTC. Its translation: CASSLRQSYGYTF. Filled out from reference TRBV5-1 and TRBJ1-2, the complete variable domain reads KAGVTQTPRYLIKTRGQQVTLSCSPISGHRSVSWYQQTPGQGLQFLFEYFSETQRNKGNFPGRFSGRQFSNSRSEMNVSTLELGDSALYLCASSLRQSYGYTFGSGTRLTVV.

This chain uses TRBV27 with TRBJ1-2; the D gene is possibly TRBD1 (5 bases). This CDR3 spans 15 amino acids. Between the trimmed V and J ends, which lost 5 bases and 4 bases, there was a span of 17 bases. Germline CDR1 MNHEY, CDR2 SMNVEV (reference sequence). CDR3 loop: CASSPGVGAGYGYTF. CDR3 coding DNA: TGTGCCAGCAGTCCGGGGGTCGGGGCCGGCTATGGCTACACCTTC.

CDR3: CASSRTVGTSGDAEQFF. Here the CDR3 DNA reads TGCGCCAGCAGCCGCACCGTGGGGACTAGCGGGGATGCCGAGCAGTTCTTC. This chain joins TRBV4-1 and TRBJ2-1; TRBD2 matches at 13 bases. Germline V lookup: CDR1 MGHRA, CDR2 YSYEKL. V shed 4 bases, J shed 10 bases, and the junction held 13 bases outside the gene matches. The CDR3 contains 17 residues.

The table lists this clone with a few counts. This chain joins TRBV2 and TRBJ2-2; TRBD1 aligns across 10 bases. Germline values: CDR1 SNHLY, CDR2 FYNNEI. V gave up 4 bases and J gave up 5 bases; unmatched junction bases: 1. This CDR3 is 14 amino acids long. CDR3 bases: TGTGCCAGCAGTGGGGGACAGGGGACCGGGGAGCTGTTTTTT. This sequence encodes CASSGGQGTGELFF.

This clone was counted a few times. V usage is TRBV30 and J usage is TRBJ2-5; no definite D call. This CDR3 spans 14 amino acids. The germline V gene has CDR1 GTSNPN and CDR2 SVGIG (reference sequence). V was cut by 1 base and J by 2 bases, with 11 bases left in between. The CDR3 DNA reads TGTGCCTGGAGTGGACTGACTGTTCAAGAGACCCAGTACTTC. This codes for CAWSGLTVQETQYF.

This clone showed up just a few times. The CDR3: CASSLGFLGANEQFF. The DNA for the CDR3 is TGTGCCAGCAGCTTGGGATTTCTAGGGGCCAATGAGCAGTTCTTC. The J gene is TRBJ2-1, the V gene TRBV7-2, with TRBD1 as a possible D gene (5 bases). The germline V and J ends were trimmed by 3 bases and 6 bases, with 15 bases remaining between them. Germline CDR1 and CDR2: SGHTA and FQGNSA. The CDR3 sequence is 15 residues long.

The rearrangement links TRBV29-1 to TRBJ1-1, with a possible D match to TRBD1 (5 bases). Trimming left V 4 bases short and J 2 bases short, with 14 bases between. CDR1 is SQVTM, CDR2 ANQGSEA, per germline. The CDR3 totals 14 residues. CDR3 nucleotides: TGCAGCGTTGGGAGGGACCGTCCTAACACTGAAGCTTTCTTT. It encodes CSVGRDRPNTEAFF.

V and J are TRBV2 and TRBJ2-3, with 12 bases matching TRBD2. This CDR3 is 15 amino acids long. Germline lookup yields CDR1 SNHLY and CDR2 FYNNEI. Losses at the gene ends were 6 bases for V and 4 bases for J; bases not matched to a gene: 5. CDR3 sequence (DNA): TGTGCCAGCAGGTCTAGCGGGGGGGTGTCAGATACGCAGTATTTT. As protein: CASRSSGGVSDTQYF. The whole variable domain, remainder taken from reference TRBV2 and TRBJ2-3, is EPEVTQTPSHQVTQMGQEVILRCVPISNHLYFYWYRQILGQKVEFLVSFYNNEISEKSEIFDDQFSVERPDGSNFTLKIRSTKLEDSAMYFCASRSSGGVSDTQYFGPGTRLTVL.